Each of the 14 T cell receptor beta chains below was sequenced from the same sample in a study of shared clonotypes between healthy human individuals. Some clones are missing from TCRdb's copy, which holds only in-frame ones; the method was immunoSEQ multiplex PCR. The sample contains 2,500,000 or so clones, about 92% of which appear only once. Input material: naive CD4+ T cells sorted from blood. Subset given: CD45RA+ positively selected. Receptor source: a man between 18 and 35 years old in good health.

J is TRBJ2-1 and V is TRBV11-2; 7 nucleotides align to TRBD2. Losses at the gene ends were 6 bases for V and 6 bases for J; bases not matched to a gene: 8. The CDR3 contains 14 residues. The germline CDR1 and CDR2 sequences are SGHAT and FQNNGV. CDR3 sequence: CASSTTSWSNEQFF. Written as DNA, the CDR3 is TGTGCCAGCAGTACGACTAGCTGGAGCAATGAGCAGTTCTTC.

The chain links TRBV2 to TRBJ2-7; 10 nucleotides line up with TRBD2. CDR3 length equals 14 residues. The V gene end was trimmed by 5 bases and the J gene end by 4 bases; junction bases not matched to a gene: 5. Germline V gene data show CDR1 as SNHLY and CDR2 as FYNNEI. The CDR3 nucleotides are TGTGCCAGCAGTTTATGGACTAGCGGTTACGAGCAGTACTTC. This gives the protein CASSLWTSGYEQYF.

This sequence joins TRBV25-1 and TRBJ1-3, with 9 bases lining up with TRBD1. The CDR3 is 15 residues long. Germline V gene lookup returns CDR1 MGHDK and CDR2 SYGVNS. V was clipped by 3 bases and J by 8 bases; unmatched bases: 8. For the CDR3, the DNA is TGTGCCAGCAGTGATCGACAGGGGGGGTGGGACACCATATATTTT. It codes for CASSDRQGGWDTIYF.

The table lists this clone with a count of one. The CDR3 loop is CASSADRVPYEQYF. DNA for the CDR3: TGTGCCAGCAGCGCCGACAGGGTACCCTACGAGCAGTACTTC. The rearrangement joins TRBV9 to TRBJ2-7, with 7 nucleotides matching TRBD1. V was pared by 3 bases and J by 2 bases, with 5 bases of the junction left unmatched. The CDR3 consists of 14 residues. The germline gives CDR1 SGDLS, CDR2 YYNGEE.

On this clone itself: At the DNA level, this CDR3 is encoded by other sequences in the same sample as well. The gene calls are TRBV4-1 and TRBJ1-4; the match to TRBD1 covers 8 bases. Trimming cost V 0 bases and J 1 base; bases outside gene matches: 1. CDR3 size: 16 residues. CDR1 MGHRA and CDR2 YSYEKL come from the germline V gene. DNA of the CDR3: TGCGCCAGCAGCCAAGATGGGACAGGAACTAATGAAAAACTGTTTTTT. This encodes CASSQDGTGTNEKLFF.

This clone was picked up one time. The chain uses TRBV5-5 and TRBJ1-4; possible D gene TRBD1, 6 bases. This CDR3 is 14 amino acids long. Trimming removed 4 bases at V and 8 bases at J, with 15 bases between. CDR1 and CDR2 from the germline V gene are SGHKS and YYEKEE (reference sequence). The CDR3 loop is CASSVPGVGEKLFF. The CDR3 nucleotides read TGTGCCAGCAGCGTCCCAGGGGTCGGGGAAAAACTGTTTTTT.

V and J are TRBV6-5 and TRBJ2-3; perhaps TRBD2 as D (6 bases). The CDR3 extends over 13 amino acids. The germline V gene encodes CDR1 MNHEY and CDR2 SVGAGI. V lost 6 bases and J 4 bases, leaving 11 bases between the germline ends. As DNA, the CDR3 is TGTGCCAGCAGAAGGGACTTTTCAGATACGCAGTATTTT. It is translated as CASRRDFSDTQYF.

This chain joins TRBV5-4 and TRBJ2-7, with D perhaps matching TRBD1 or TRBD2 (7 bases each). V lost 3 bases and J lost 4, with 14 bases in between. The CDR3 runs to 14 residues. CDR1 is SGHNT and CDR2 is YYREEE in the germline V gene (reference sequence). CDR3 in DNA: TGTGCCAGCAGCTCAGGGGGGGCTGGGTACGAGCAGTACTTC. Amino acids: CASSSGGAGYEQYF.

The genes are TRBV5-4 and TRBJ2-7; weak D call: TRBD2 (6 bases). V was trimmed by 4 bases and J by 0 bases, leaving 14 bases between them. This CDR3 is built from 15 residues. The germline V gene encodes CDR1 SGHNT and CDR2 YYREEE (reference sequence). The CDR3 coding sequence is TGTGCCAGCAGCGGGGGGACTTCTCCCTCCTACGAGCAGTACTTC. Encoded protein: CASSGGTSPSYEQYF.

The chain is built from TRBV9 and TRBJ2-5; perhaps D is TRBD1 or TRBD2 (6 bases each). CDR3 size: 16 residues. The V gene's germline CDR1 is SGDLS and CDR2 YYNGEE. V dropped 4 bases and J dropped 2 bases, with 18 bases sitting between them. CDR3 in amino acids: CASSTGPGGRQETQYF. CDR3 nucleotide sequence: TGTGCCAGCAGCACAGGGCCCGGGGGTAGGCAAGAGACCCAGTACTTC.

The chain is built from TRBV5-1 and TRBJ2-5; D could derive from TRBD1 or TRBD2 (5 bases each). This CDR3 contains 16 residues. The germline V gene encodes CDR1 SGHRS and CDR2 YFSETQ. The germline V and J ends were trimmed by 1 base and 0 bases, with 13 bases remaining between them. CDR3 coding DNA: TGCGCCAGCAGCTTGATCCCGGGGCTCTACCAAGAGACCCAGTACTTC. It is translated as CASSLIPGLYQETQYF.

This chain connects TRBV5-1 to TRBJ2-2; D is perhaps TRBD1 (6 bases). The V gene's germline CDR1 is SGHRS and CDR2 YFSETQ. Trimming stripped 4 bases from V and 7 bases from J, with 14 bases between. The CDR3 is 14 amino acids. The CDR3: CASSLPTGYGELFF. CDR3 bases: TGCGCCAGCAGCCTACCCACAGGGTACGGGGAGCTGTTTTTT.

The CDR3 here is CAWRKVQGAPGYTF. In DNA form, the CDR3 reads TGTGCCTGGAGGAAGGTCCAGGGGGCGCCTGGCTACACCTTC. This rearrangement joins TRBV30 to TRBJ1-2, with 8 positions matching TRBD1. J gave up 7 bases and V 3 bases, and 10 bases lay outside the gene matches. This CDR3 is built from 14 residues. The germline gives CDR1 GTSNPN, CDR2 SVGIG (reference sequence).

The V call is TRBV28, the J call TRBJ2-1; 11 bases agree with TRBD2. The CDR3 length is 16 residues. The germline V gene encodes CDR1 MDHEN and CDR2 SYDVKM. Trimming at V came to 5 bases and at J to 5 bases, leaving 8 bases not matched to a gene. The DNA of the CDR3 is TGTGCCAGCAGTATCTTGCTAGCGGGGGGCCACAATGAGCAGTTCTTC. It translates to CASSILLAGGHNEQFF.